This TCR beta chain came from a study of naive and memory T cell subsets. The germline CDR1 and CDR2 sequences are KGHDR and SFDVKD. Trimming took 6 bases from V and 3 from J; bases not matched to a gene: 3. The CDR3 consists of 15 residues. This clonotype was picked up many times. Both TRBC1 and TRBC2 were covered by a beta constant-region primer of two equimolar oligonucleotides. TCRdb re-called the UMI-ligation and nested PCR reads with MiXCR, one entry per CDR3 protein. The table lists 77,000 or so distinct CDR3 sequences, around 13% of them singletons. This TCR came from a human donor in good health. The sequenced sample was central memory CD4+ T cells from blood. V usage is TRBV24-1 and J usage is TRBJ2-1; 11 bases line up with TRBD1. Here the CDR3 DNA reads TGTGCCACCAGTTACGGGACAGGGGGCTACAATGAGCAGTTCTTC. As protein: CATSYGTGGYNEQFF.